This is a list of T cell receptor beta chains from one sample in a study of blood T cell repertoires in COVID-19. Using immunoSEQ multiplex PCR, the repertoire was profiled, and TCRdb retains in-frame clones only, with some absent. In the table there are roughly 64,000 clones, around 73% of which are singletons. Sequencing was done on a sample of peripheral blood. The receptors derive from a man aged 55 to 70 with COVID-19, enrolled during active disease. The CDR3 runs from the conserved cysteine through the conserved F or W. D genes are given only for firm matches. Clone size is not always given. Where it is, it says once, few, many or a class for expanded clones.

J,D,size,V,length,CDR3,DNA
TRBJ1-3,TRBD1,NA,TRBV19,15,CASAETGGRGNTIYF,TGTGCCAGTGCCGAGACAGGGGGACGTGGAAACACCATATATTTT
TRBJ2-7,TRBD2,NA,TRBV27,14,CASSSNSGSYEQYF,TGTGCCAGCAGTTCTAATAGCGGGTCCTACGAGCAGTACTTC
TRBJ1-6,TRBD1,NA,TRBV9,14,CASSDGTGTSPLHF,TGTGCCAGCAGCGACGGGACAGGGACTTCACCCCTCCACTTT
TRBJ2-1,TRBD2,NA,TRBV2,14,CASTLGGGYNEQFF,TGTGCCAGCACCCTCGGGGGGGGGTACAATGAGCAGTTCTTC
TRBJ2-7,TRBD2,NA,TRBV27,15,CASALGGVYSYEQYF,TGTGCCAGCGCCCTGGGGGGGGTCTACTCCTACGAGCAGTACTTC
TRBJ1-2,TRBD1,NA,TRBV5-6,17,CASSLGQGALGGYGYTF,TGTGCCAGCAGCTTGGGGCAGGGGGCGCTTGGAGGGTATGGCTACACCTTC
TRBJ2-7,TRBD2,NA,TRBV27,15,CASSLSTSGVYEQYF,TGTGCCAGCAGTTTATCAACTAGCGGGGTTTACGAGCAGTACTTC
TRBJ2-3,NA,NA,TRBV2,12,CASNNHRDTQYF,TGTGCCAGCAACAATCACAGGGATACGCAGTATTTT
TRBJ2-1,TRBD2,NA,TRBV10-1,14,CASSDRRGDNEQFF,TGCGCCAGCAGTGATCGGCGGGGGGACAATGAGCAGTTCTTC
TRBJ2-1,NA,NA,TRBV7-3,13,CASSPPRANEQFF,TGTGCCAGCAGCCCCCCGAGGGCTAATGAGCAGTTCTTC
TRBJ1-1,NA,NA,TRBV19,15,CASKSRTALHTEAFF,TGTGCCAGTAAGTCTAGGACAGCCCTTCACACTGAAGCTTTCTTT
TRBJ2-2,TRBD2,NA,TRBV24-1,15,CATSDPGGSGGELFF,TGTGCCACCAGTGATCCCGGCGGGAGTGGTGGGGAGCTGTTTTTT
TRBJ2-1,NA,once,TRBV2,13,CASSLTPGDEQFF,TGTGCCAGCAGTCTGACCCCGGGGGATGAGCAGTTCTTC
TRBJ2-5,NA,NA,TRBV14,12,CASKLAQETQYF,TGTGCCAGCAAGCTAGCCCAAGAGACCCAGTACTTC
TRBJ2-3,TRBD1,NA,TRBV4-1,14,CASRNQGAGDTQYF,TGCGCCAGCAGGAATCAGGGGGCTGGAGATACGCAGTATTTT
TRBJ1-3,NA,NA,TRBV18,15,CASSPGGSSGNTIYF,TGTGCCAGCTCACCAGGCGGGAGCTCTGGAAACACCATATATTTT
TRBJ2-1,TRBD2,NA,TRBV7-9,17,CASSPKPGLAYYNEQFF,TGTGCCAGCAGCCCAAAACCGGGACTAGCATACTACAATGAGCAGTTCTTC
TRBJ1-3,NA,NA,TRBV29-1,13,CSVSGLSGNTIYF,TGCAGCGTTTCAGGTCTTTCTGGAAACACCATATATTTT
TRBJ2-3,NA,NA,TRBV7-2,14,CASSLEQITDTQYF,TGTGCCAGCAGCTTAGAACAGATCACAGATACGCAGTATTTT
TRBJ1-5,NA,few,TRBV6-5,13,CASSRGSVQPQHF,TGTGCCAGCAGTCGTGGTTCGGTACAGCCCCAGCATTTT
TRBJ2-5,NA,NA,TRBV6-5,15,CASSYRLQEGETQYF,TGTGCCAGCAGTTACCGACTTCAGGAGGGAGAGACCCAGTACTTC
TRBJ1-5,NA,NA,TRBV9,13,CASSPEWAGSQHF,TGTGCCAGCAGCCCGGAGTGGGCGGGGTCCCAGCATTTT
TRBJ2-5,NA,once,TRBV3-1/TRBV3-2,15,CASSQESNPGETQYF,TGTGCCAGCAGCCAAGAAAGTAATCCAGGGGAGACCCAGTACTTC
TRBJ1-4,TRBD1,NA,TRBV4-1,17,CASSQETGSWGDEKLFF,TGCGCCAGCAGCCAAGAGACAGGGTCTTGGGGGGATGAAAAACTGTTTTTT
TRBJ1-4,NA,NA,TRBV7-9,14,CAAGHERGPEKLFF,TGTGCCGCGGGCCATGAGCGGGGTCCTGAAAAACTGTTTTTT
TRBJ2-5,NA,once,TRBV24-1,12,CATSDFQETQYF,TGTGCCACCAGTGATTTTCAGGAGACCCAGTACTTC